Below are 3 T cell receptor beta chains sequenced from a single sample in a study of cytomegalovirus exposure and HLA in healthy donors. PCR amplification relied on 60 Vbeta primers (plus 13 Jbeta primers). TCRdb's copy holds only in-frame clones and misses some; the assay was immunoSEQ multiplex PCR. The sample has 150,000 or so clones; roughly 74% are singletons. Sequenced sample: PBMCs. The receptor set was obtained from a woman aged 40 to 50 in good health and CMV-seropositive.

The chain carries TRBV30 and TRBJ1-2; D remains unclear. The CDR3 loop spans 15 amino acids. Germline CDR1 reads GTSNPN; CDR2 reads SVGIG (reference sequence). V was clipped by 3 bases and J by 2 bases, with 16 bases between them. In DNA form, the CDR3 reads TGTGCCTGGAGCTCTCTGGGCAGACCAAACTATGGCTACACCTTC. This translates into CAWSSLGRPNYGYTF.

V gene TRBV5-1 combines with J gene TRBJ2-1, with D maybe TRBD1 (5 bases). V was trimmed by 6 bases and J by 15 bases, leaving 28 bases between them. Germline values: CDR1 SGHRS, CDR2 YFSETQ. There are 15 residues in the CDR3. Written as DNA, the CDR3 is TGCGCCAGCACACAGGATTCCGGTGTAGGGTCCCGCGGGTTCTTC. It codes for CASTQDSGVGSRGFF.

This clone was found once. The V call is TRBV27, the J call TRBJ1-6; 7 bases map to TRBD1. Germline-derived CDR1 and CDR2 are MNHEY and SMNVEV (reference sequence). The CDR3 is 15 residues long. V trimming: 6 bases; J trimming: 1 base; junction bases outside the gene matches: 3. CDR3 loop: CASSLDRSYNSPLHF. CDR3 coding DNA: TGTGCCAGCAGCCTGGACAGGTCCTATAATTCACCCCTCCACTTT.